This entry is about one T cell receptor beta chain. Its antigen is not identified. This sample stems from a study of shared clonotypes between healthy human individuals. Study outcomes and limitations: Read depth was anticipated to influence clonotype sharing among donors. Non-shared clonotypes were found to have lower generation probabilities than the clonotypes that were shared by all four of the sorted-subset donors. Incompleteness in sorted-subset sequencing, despite large depth, was shown by rarefaction.

CDR1 and CDR2 from the germline V gene are SGHNT and YYREEE (reference sequence). The CDR3 has 15 amino acids. The V segment lost 4 bases and the J segment 8 bases; nucleotides outside the gene matches: 11. TCRdb keeps only in-frame clones here, not all; method: immunoSEQ multiplex PCR. The data contain 2,500,000 or so clones, approximately 92% of them seen just once; the ten biggest clones take up around 0.15%. Caucasian adults residing in Nashville, Tennessee made up all the donors. V gene TRBV5-4 combines with J gene TRBJ1-4; TRBD1 matches at 7 bases. Sequenced sample: naive CD4+ T cells sorted from blood. Regarding subset: CD45RA+ positively selected. The TCR originated in a man aged 18 to 29 in good health. CDR3 DNA sequence: TGTGCCAGCAGCCCTGGTGGAGGGGGCAGGGAAAAACTGTTTTTT. Its protein is CASSPGGGGREKLFF.